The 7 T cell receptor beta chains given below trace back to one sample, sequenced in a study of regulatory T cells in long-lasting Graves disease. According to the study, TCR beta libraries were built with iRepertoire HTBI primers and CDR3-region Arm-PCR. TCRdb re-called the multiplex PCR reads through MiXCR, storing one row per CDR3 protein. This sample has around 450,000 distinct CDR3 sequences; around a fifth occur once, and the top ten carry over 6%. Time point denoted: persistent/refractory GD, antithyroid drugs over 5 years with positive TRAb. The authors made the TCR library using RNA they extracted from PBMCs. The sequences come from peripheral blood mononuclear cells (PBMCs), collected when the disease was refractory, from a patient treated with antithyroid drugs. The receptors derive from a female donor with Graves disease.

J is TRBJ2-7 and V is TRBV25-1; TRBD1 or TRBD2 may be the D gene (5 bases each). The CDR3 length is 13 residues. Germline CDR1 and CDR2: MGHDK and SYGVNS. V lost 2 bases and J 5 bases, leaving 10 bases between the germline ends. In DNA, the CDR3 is TGTGCCAGCAGTGAACCCCGGGGCGACGAGCAGTACTTC. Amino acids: CASSEPRGDEQYF.

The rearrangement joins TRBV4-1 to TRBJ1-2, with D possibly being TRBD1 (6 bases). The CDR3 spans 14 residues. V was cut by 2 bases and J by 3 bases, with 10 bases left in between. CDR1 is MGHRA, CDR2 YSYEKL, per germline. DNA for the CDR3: TGCGCCAGCAGCCAACCGGGGGCTGACTATGGCTACACCTTC. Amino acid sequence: CASSQPGADYGYTF.

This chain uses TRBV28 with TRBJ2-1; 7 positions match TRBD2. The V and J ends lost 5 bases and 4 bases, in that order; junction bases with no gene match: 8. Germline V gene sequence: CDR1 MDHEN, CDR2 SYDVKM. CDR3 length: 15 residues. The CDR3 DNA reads TGTGCCAGCAGTCCCATAGGGGAGGGGTACAATGAGCAGTTCTTC. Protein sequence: CASSPIGEGYNEQFF.

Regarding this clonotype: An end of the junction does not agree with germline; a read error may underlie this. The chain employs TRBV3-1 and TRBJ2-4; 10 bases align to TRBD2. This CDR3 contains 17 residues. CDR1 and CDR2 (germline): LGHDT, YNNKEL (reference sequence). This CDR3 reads CASSQEGLERGGIPPIF. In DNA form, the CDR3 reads TGTGCCAGCAGCCAAGAGGGGCTTGAGCGGGGGGGCATACCTCCAATCTTC.

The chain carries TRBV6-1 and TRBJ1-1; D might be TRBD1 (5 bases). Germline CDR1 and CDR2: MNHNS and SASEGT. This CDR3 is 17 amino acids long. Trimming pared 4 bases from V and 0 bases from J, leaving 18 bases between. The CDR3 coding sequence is TGTGCCAGCAGTGTACCCCCGACAGCATATCTGAACACTGAAGCTTTCTTT. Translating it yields CASSVPPTAYLNTEAFF.

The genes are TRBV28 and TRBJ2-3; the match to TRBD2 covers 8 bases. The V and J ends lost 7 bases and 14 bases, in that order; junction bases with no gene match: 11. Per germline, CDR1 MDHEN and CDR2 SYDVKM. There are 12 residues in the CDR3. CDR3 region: CASNSQAGGRYF. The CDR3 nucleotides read TGTGCCAGCAATTCCCAGGCGGGAGGAAGGTATTTT. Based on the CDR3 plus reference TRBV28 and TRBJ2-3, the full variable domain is DVKVTQSSRYLVKRTGEKVFLECVQDMDHENMFWYRQDPGLGLRLIYFSYDVKMKEKGDIPEGYSVSREKKERFSLILESASTNQTSMYLCASNSQAGGRYFGPGTRLTVL.

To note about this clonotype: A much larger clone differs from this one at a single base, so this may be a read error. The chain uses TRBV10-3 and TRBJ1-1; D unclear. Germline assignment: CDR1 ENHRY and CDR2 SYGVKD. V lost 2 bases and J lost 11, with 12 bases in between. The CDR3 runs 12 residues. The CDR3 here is CAISEDGLIAFF. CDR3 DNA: TGTGCCATCAGTGAGGACGGACTTATTGCTTTCTTT.